This T cell receptor (beta chain) was identified during a study of blood T cell repertoires in COVID-19. Study background: Material from acute and convalescent COVID-19 was sourced from the United States, Italy and Spain.

From germline, CDR1 is DFQATT and CDR2 SNEGSKA (reference sequence). The ends lost 4 bases at V and 8 bases at J; junction bases unmatched: 2. This CDR3 has 11 amino acids. Sequenced by immunoSEQ multiplex PCR; TCRdb stores in-frame clones only, minus some. The data contain approximately 300,000 clones, approximately 90% of them seen just once; the ten biggest clones take up roughly 4.8%. This clonotype was obtained from a man aged 40-49 years with acute or convalescent COVID-19. Sequences were obtained from peripheral blood. The chain combines TRBV20-1 with TRBJ2-1; 7 nucleotides align to TRBD2. The CDR3 protein is CSATRGYEQFF. CDR3 in DNA: TGCAGTGCTACGCGGGGGTATGAGCAGTTCTTC.